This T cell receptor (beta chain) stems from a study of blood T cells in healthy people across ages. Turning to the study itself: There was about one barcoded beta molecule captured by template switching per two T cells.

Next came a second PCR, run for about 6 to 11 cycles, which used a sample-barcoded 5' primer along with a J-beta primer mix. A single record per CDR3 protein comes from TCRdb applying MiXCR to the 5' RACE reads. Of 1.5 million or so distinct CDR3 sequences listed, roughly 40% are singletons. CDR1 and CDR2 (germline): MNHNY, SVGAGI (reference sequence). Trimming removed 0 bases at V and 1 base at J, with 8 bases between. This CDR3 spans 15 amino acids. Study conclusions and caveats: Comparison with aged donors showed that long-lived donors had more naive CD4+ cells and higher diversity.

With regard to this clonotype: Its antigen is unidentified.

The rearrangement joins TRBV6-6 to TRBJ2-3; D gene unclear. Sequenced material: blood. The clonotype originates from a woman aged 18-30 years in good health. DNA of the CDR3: TGTGCCAGCAGTTACTCGAAAGGGTGCACAGATACGCAGTATTTT. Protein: CASSYSKGCTDTQYF.